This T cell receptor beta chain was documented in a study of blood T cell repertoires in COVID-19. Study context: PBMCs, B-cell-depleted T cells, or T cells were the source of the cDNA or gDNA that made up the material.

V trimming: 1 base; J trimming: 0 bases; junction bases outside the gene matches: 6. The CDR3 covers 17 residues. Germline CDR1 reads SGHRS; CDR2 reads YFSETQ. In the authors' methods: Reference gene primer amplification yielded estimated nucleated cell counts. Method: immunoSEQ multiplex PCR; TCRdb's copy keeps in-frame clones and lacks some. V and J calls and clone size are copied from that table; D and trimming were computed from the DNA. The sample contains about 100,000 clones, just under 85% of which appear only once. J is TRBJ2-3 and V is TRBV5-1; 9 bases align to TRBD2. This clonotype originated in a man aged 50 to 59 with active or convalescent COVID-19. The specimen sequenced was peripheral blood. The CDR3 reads CASSLRASGVSTDTQYF. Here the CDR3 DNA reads TGCGCCAGCAGCTTGAGAGCTAGCGGGGTGAGCACAGATACGCAGTATTTT.